This TCR beta chain appears in the sequencing data of a study of identical twins' blood T cells. Study-wide results and limits: Top TCRbeta clonotypes were shared more with twin than unrelated donors.

Points on this clonotype: Its antigen remains unidentified. A much more abundant neighbour one base away suggests this may be a read error.

TCRdb ran MiXCR on the 5' RACE reads and lists one entry per CDR3 protein. The data contain hundreds of thousands of distinct CDR3 sequences, about 28% of them singletons. The material sequenced was PBMCs. The sequence derives from a woman aged 18 to 55 in good health.

The DNA of the CDR3 is TGCGGTGCTAGGGAGTTTAAGTTACAGGGGAATTCACCCCTCCACTTT. This sequence encodes CGAREFKLQGNSPLHF. The chain carries TRBV20-1 and TRBJ1-6, with 7 bases fitting TRBD1. The CDR3 has 16 amino acids. Germline CDR1 is DFQATT and CDR2 is SNEGSKA (reference sequence).